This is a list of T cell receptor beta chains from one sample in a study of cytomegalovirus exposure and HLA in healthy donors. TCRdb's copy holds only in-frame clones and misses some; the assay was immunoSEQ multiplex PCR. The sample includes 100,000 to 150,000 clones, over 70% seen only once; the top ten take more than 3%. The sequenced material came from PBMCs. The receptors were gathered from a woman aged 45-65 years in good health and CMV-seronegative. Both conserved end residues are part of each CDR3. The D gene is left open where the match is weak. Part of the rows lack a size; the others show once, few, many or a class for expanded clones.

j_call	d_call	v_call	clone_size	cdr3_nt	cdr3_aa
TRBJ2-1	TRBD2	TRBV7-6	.	TGTGCCAGCAGCTTAAGGGACTACTCAGCATCCTACAATGAGCAGTTCTTC	CASSLRDYSASYNEQFF
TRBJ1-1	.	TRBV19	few	TGTGCCAGTAGCTTCCGCCCGGGGTCCACTGAAGCTTTCTTT	CASSFRPGSTEAFF
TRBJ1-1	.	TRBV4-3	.	TGCGCCAGCAGCCAAGAGGTCAGGTTTGCGAACACTGAAGCTTTCTTT	CASSQEVRFANTEAFF
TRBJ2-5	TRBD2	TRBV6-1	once	TGTGCCAGCAGTGAATCTCGCGGGGGACTGATACAAGAGACCCAGTACTTC	CASSESRGGLIQETQYF
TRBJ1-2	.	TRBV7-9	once	TGTTCCAGCAGCTCCCTACAATCGGAGGGCTACACCTTC	CSSSSLQSEGYTF
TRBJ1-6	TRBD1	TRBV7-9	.	TGTGCCAGCAGCCCCTCGACAGGGGGCGATTCACCCCTCCACTTT	CASSPSTGGDSPLHF
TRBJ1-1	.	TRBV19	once	TGTGCCAGTAGTATAGCGTGGGCGACTGAAGCTTTCTTT	CASSIAWATEAFF
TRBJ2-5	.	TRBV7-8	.	TGTGCCAGCAGTTGGAGCAGCGGCCAAGAGACCCAGTACTTC	CASSWSSGQETQYF
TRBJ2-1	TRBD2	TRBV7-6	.	TGTGCCAGCAGCACTCCTGGACTAGCGGGAGGGTTCCTCTTCTACAATGAGCAGTTCTTC	CASSTPGLAGGFLFYNEQFF
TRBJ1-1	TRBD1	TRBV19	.	TGTGCCAGTAGTATTCCGGGACAGCTGAACACTGAAGCTTTCTTT	CASSIPGQLNTEAFF
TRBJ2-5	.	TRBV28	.	TGTGCCAGCAGTTTGGGTGTACAGGGCGCGGAGACCCAGTACTTC	CASSLGVQGAETQYF
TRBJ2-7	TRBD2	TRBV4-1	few	TGCGCCAGCAACCAAGCCGGACTAGCGGGTAGCTACGAGCAGTACTTC	CASNQAGLAGSYEQYF
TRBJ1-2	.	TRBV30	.	TGTGCCTGGAGTGAGGGGGTCGGTGGCTACACCTTC	CAWSEGVGGYTF
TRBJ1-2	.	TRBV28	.	TGTGCCAGCAGTTTGCCGGGGTTGGACTATGGCTACACCTTC	CASSLPGLDYGYTF
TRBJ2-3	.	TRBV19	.	TGTGCCAGTAGTAGCGGGCCTAGCACAGATACGCAGTATTTT	CASSSGPSTDTQYF
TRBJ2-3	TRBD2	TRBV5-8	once	TGTGCCAGCAGCCAAACTAGCGGGAGGGCCGATTTCACAGATACGCAGTATTTT	CASSQTSGRADFTDTQYF
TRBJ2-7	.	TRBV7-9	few	TGTGCCAGCAGCTTAGGAAATCTAGCCAACTACGAGCAGTACTTC	CASSLGNLANYEQYF
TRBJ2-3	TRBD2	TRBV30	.	TGTGCCTGGAGTCTAGCGGGATTTGGAGATACGCAGTATTTT	CAWSLAGFGDTQYF
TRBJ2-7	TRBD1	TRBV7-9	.	TGTTCCAGCAGCTTCAAGGGACAGGGCCCCCTCTACGAGCAGTACTTC	CSSSFKGQGPLYEQYF
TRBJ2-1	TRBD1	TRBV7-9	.	TGTTCCGTACATGAGCTCGGACAGGGGTGGAATGAGCAGTTCTTC	CSVHELGQGWNEQFF
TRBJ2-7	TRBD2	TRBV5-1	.	TGCGCCAGCAGCTTTTCTGCTAGCGGGAGCCCTCAGGACGAGCAGTACTTC	CASSFSASGSPQDEQYF
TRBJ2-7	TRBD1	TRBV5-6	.	TGTGCCAGCAGCTTGGACCCGACAGGGGGCGGCGAGCAGTACTTC	CASSLDPTGGGEQYF
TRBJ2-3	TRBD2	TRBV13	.	TGTGCCAGCAGCTCCCTAGGGACTAGCGGAAGAAAGACGAAGACGGGGGATACGCAGTATTTT	CASSSLGTSGRKTKTGDTQYF
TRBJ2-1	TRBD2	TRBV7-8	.	TGTGCCAGCAGGAGACTAGCGGGGACTGCCGGGAGTGAGCAGTTCTTC	CASRRLAGTAGSEQFF
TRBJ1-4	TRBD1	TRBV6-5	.	TGTGCCAGCAGTGAGAGGGGGCGGAATGAAAAACTGTTTTTT	CASSERGRNEKLFF
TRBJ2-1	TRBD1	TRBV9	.	TGTGCCAGCAGCGCAGACCCACAGGGGGCGCGCAATGAGCAGTTCTTC	CASSADPQGARNEQFF
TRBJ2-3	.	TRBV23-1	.	TGCGCCAGCAGTCAAACGCCCCCAGTTAATACGCAGTATTTT	CASSQTPPVNTQYF
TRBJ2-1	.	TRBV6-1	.	TGTGCCAGCAGTGAAGCGCGGGGCACTGAGCAGTTCTTC	CASSEARGTEQFF
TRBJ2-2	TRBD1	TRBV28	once	TGTGCCAGCAGCCTCAGGACAGGGATGGTCGGGGAGCTGTTTTTT	CASSLRTGMVGELFF
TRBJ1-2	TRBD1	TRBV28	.	TGTGCCAGCAGTTCGGGACAGGGCAGGATCTATGGCTACACCTTC	CASSSGQGRIYGYTF
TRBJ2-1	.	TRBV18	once	TGTGCCAGCTCAACGAGTAGCTCCTACAATGAGCAGTTCTTC	CASSTSSSYNEQFF
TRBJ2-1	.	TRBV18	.	TGTGCCAGCTCACAACAGGAGCCCAATGAGCAGTTCTTC	CASSQQEPNEQFF
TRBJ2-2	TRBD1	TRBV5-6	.	TGTGCCAGCAGCGGGGAAACAGGGGCCGGGGAGCTGTTTTTT	CASSGETGAGELFF
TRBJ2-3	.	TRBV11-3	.	TGTGCCAGCAGCTTGGGCCGAAGCACAGATACGCAGTATTTT	CASSLGRSTDTQYF
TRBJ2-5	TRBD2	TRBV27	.	TGTGCCAGCATGGGGGGGGAGGAGACCCAGTACTTC	CASMGGEETQYF
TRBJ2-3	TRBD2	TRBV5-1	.	TGCGCCAGCAGCTTCGCGGGGAGGGGCGGGGCCACAGATACGCAGTATTTT	CASSFAGRGGATDTQYF
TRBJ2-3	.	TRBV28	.	TGTGCCAGCAGTTTACCGGGGGATACGCAGTATTTT	CASSLPGDTQYF
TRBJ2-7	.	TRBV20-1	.	TGCAGTGCTAGCGGGAGAAACGAGCAGTACTTC	CSASGRNEQYF
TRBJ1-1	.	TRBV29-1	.	TGCAGCGTTCCCACCCACGGGGGGGCGGCTGAAGCTTTCTTT	CSVPTHGGAAEAFF
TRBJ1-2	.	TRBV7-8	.	TGTGCCAGCAGCCCAGACGGACTCTATGGCTACACCTTC	CASSPDGLYGYTF
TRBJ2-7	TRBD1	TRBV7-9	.	TGTTCCAGCAGCTTAGTTTCGACAGGGAGCTCCTACGAGCAGTACTTC	CSSSLVSTGSSYEQYF
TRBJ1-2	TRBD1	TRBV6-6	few	TGTGCCAGCAGTTACTCGTCCGCGGACAGGCCCAACTACACCTTC	CASSYSSADRPNYTF
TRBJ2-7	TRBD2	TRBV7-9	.	TGTGCCAGCAGCAGGGGAGGCGGGAGTCGCCACGAGCAGTACTTC	CASSRGGGSRHEQYF
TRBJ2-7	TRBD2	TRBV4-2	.	TGTGCCAGCAGCCAAGAAAAAAGCGGGAGTTACGAGCAGTACTTC	CASSQEKSGSYEQYF
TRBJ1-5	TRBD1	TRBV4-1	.	TGCGCCAGCAGCCAAGCCCCCTACAGGGGTCCTCAGCCCCAGCATTTT	CASSQAPYRGPQPQHF
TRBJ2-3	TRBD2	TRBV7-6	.	TGTGCCAGCCTTGAGCGGGAGCGGAGCACAGATACGCAGTATTTT	CASLERERSTDTQYF
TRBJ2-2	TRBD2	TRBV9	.	TGTGCCAGCACCCCAAGGGGGCTTAGCGGGAGCTCGAACACCGGGGAGCTGTTTTTT	CASTPRGLSGSSNTGELFF
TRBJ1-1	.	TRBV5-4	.	TGTGCCAGCAGCTTGGTGGGGGCCGGCACTGAAGCTTTCTTT	CASSLVGAGTEAFF
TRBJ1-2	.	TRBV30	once	TGTGCCTGGAGTTTAGACAGACACTATGGCTACACCTTC	CAWSLDRHYGYTF
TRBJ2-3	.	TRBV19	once	TGTGCCAGTAGGGAGGAGGGGGAGGGCCTCGCAGATACGCAGTATTTT	CASREEGEGLADTQYF
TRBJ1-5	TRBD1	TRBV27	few	TGTGCCAGCAGTTTATTGACAGGGGTCAATCAGCCCCAGCATTTT	CASSLLTGVNQPQHF
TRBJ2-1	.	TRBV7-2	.	TGTGCCAGCAGCCGTAACGGAGGGATGGGGAACTACAATGAGCAGTTCTTC	CASSRNGGMGNYNEQFF